This record covers a single TCR beta chain. Germline loops: CDR1 MNHNS, CDR2 SASEGT. V was cut by 3 bases and J by 0 bases, with 15 bases left in between. The CDR3 has 17 residues. The data were obtained in a study of blood T cell repertoires in COVID-19. Study as a whole: In each case, the material was cDNA or gDNA derived from T cells, B-cell-depleted T cells, or PBMCs.

Libraries were prepared by immunoSEQ multiplex PCR; TCRdb keeps only in-frame clonotypes and omits some of them. The data hold about 300,000 clones, with 85% to 90% observed a single time. The specimen was peripheral blood. The chain combines TRBV6-1 with TRBJ1-5; perhaps TRBD1 as D (6 bases). This TCR was recovered from a man between 35 and 55 years old with acute or convalescent COVID-19. The CDR3 protein is CASSDDGQSYSNQPQHF. Written as DNA, the CDR3 is TGTGCCAGCAGTGACGATGGACAGTCATATAGCAATCAGCCCCAGCATTTT.